Following are 24 T cell receptor beta chains from one sample sequenced in a study of T cells in localized non-small cell lung cancer. Libraries were prepared by immunoSEQ multiplex PCR; TCRdb keeps only in-frame clonotypes and omits some of them. The table lists approximately 57,000 clones, 80% to 90% of them singletons. Source: peripheral blood, taken before any cancer treatment. All receptors derive from a woman between 35 and 75 years old with stage I lung adenocarcinoma.

By share, this clone ranks as large. The chain recombines TRBV4-3 with TRBJ2-1; 7 bases fit TRBD1. The germline V gene has CDR1 LGHNA and CDR2 YSLEER. With 4 bases clipped from V and 5 bases from J, the junction kept 8 bases outside the gene matches. The CDR3 is 15 amino acids. CDR3 DNA sequence: TGCGCCAGCAGCCTCCACAGGGGCGCCGACAATGAGCAGTTCTTC. Encoded protein: CASSLHRGADNEQFF.

This clone appeared once. This chain joins TRBV6-6 and TRBJ1-1; D gene uncertain. The CDR3 is 14 amino acids. The germline V gene encodes CDR1 MNHNY and CDR2 SVGAGI (reference sequence). V lost 4 bases, J lost 1 base, and 10 bases lay in between. DNA for the CDR3: TGTGCCAGCAGTTTAGCAGGTGCGAACACTGAAGCTTTCTTT. Translated, it gives CASSLAGANTEAFF.

This chain joins TRBV5-3 and TRBJ1-6, with D hard to call. TRBV5-3 is recorded as an ORF, its role being uncertain. V lost 9 bases, J lost 9 bases, and 16 bases lay in between. CDR3 length: 13 residues. CDR3 region: CAKGGGAGSPLHF. The CDR3 nucleotides are TGTGCCAAAGGCGGAGGAGCGGGTTCACCCCTCCACTTT.

This clone came up once. The V call is TRBV4-1, the J call TRBJ2-3; 8 nucleotides match TRBD2. Trimming at V came to 5 bases and at J to 2 bases, leaving 9 bases not matched to a gene. The CDR3 loop spans 16 amino acids. The germline V gene encodes CDR1 MGHRA and CDR2 YSYEKL. The CDR3: CASSTLAGTTTDTQYF. The CDR3 coding sequence is TGCGCCAGCAGCACCTTAGCGGGGACCACCACAGATACGCAGTATTTT.

The genes are TRBV6-1 and TRBJ2-3; 7 bases map to TRBD2. There are 18 residues in the CDR3. From germline, CDR1 is MNHNS and CDR2 SASEGT. Trimming took 4 bases from V and 0 from J; bases not matched to a gene: 13. The CDR3 here is CASSGFFDSGPSTDTQYF. In nucleotides, the CDR3 is TGTGCCAGCAGTGGTTTCTTCGATAGCGGGCCTAGCACAGATACGCAGTATTTT.

This chain connects TRBV19 to TRBJ1-5; D may be TRBD1 (5 bases). The CDR3 is 15 residues long. V lost 4 bases and J lost 0, with 10 bases in between. Germline V CDR1 and CDR2: LNHDA, SQIVND (reference sequence). CDR3 sequence: CASSRGLDSNQPQHF. The CDR3 DNA reads TGTGCCAGTAGTAGGGGACTCGATAGCAATCAGCCCCAGCATTTT.

The V call is TRBV30, the J call TRBJ1-3, with 7 bases matching TRBD1. The V segment lost 7 bases and the J segment 2 bases; nucleotides outside the gene matches: 11. The germline V gene encodes CDR1 GTSNPN and CDR2 SVGIG (reference sequence). The CDR3 is made up of 15 amino acids. This chain's CDR3 is CASLRGRKAGNTIYF. The DNA for the CDR3 is TGTGCCTCGTTGAGGGGGCGCAAAGCTGGAAACACCATATATTTT.

This clone was observed a few times. CDR3 sequence (DNA): TGTGCCTGGAGACCCACAGGGGGCCGGGATCAGCCCCAGCATTTT. Encoded protein: CAWRPTGGRDQPQHF. The chain has TRBV30 and TRBJ1-5; 9 nucleotides agree with TRBD1. V shed 3 bases and J 5 bases; nucleotides not matched to a gene: 8. Per germline, CDR1 GTSNPN and CDR2 SVGIG (reference sequence). The CDR3 is 15 amino acids.

The chain uses TRBV28 and TRBJ1-5; 7 bases map to TRBD1. Germline CDR1 is MDHEN and CDR2 is SYDVKM. After removal of 8 bases from V and 4 bases from J, the junction contained 8 bases not matched to a gene. The CDR3 has 14 residues. DNA of the CDR3: TGTGCCAGCGTCGGTGGGACAGTTAATCAGCCCCAGCATTTT. Residues: CASVGGTVNQPQHF.

This chain connects TRBV9 to TRBJ2-5, with 10 positions matching TRBD2. This CDR3 region has 15 residues. The trim removed 3 bases at V and 5 bases at J, leaving 7 bases unmatched. The germline CDR1 and CDR2 sequences are SGDLS and YYNGEE. The chain's CDR3 is CASSEEAGGQETQYF. CDR3 nucleotide sequence: TGTGCCAGCAGCGAAGAAGCGGGGGGGCAGGAGACCCAGTACTTC.

In this sample, this clone turned up once. The V call is TRBV9, the J call TRBJ2-1; 7 bases map to TRBD2. CDR1 and CDR2 from the germline V gene are SGDLS and YYNGEE. This CDR3 has 17 amino acids. The V and J ends lost 2 bases and 1 base, in that order; junction bases with no gene match: 9. The chain's CDR3 is CASSVGLPQWSYNEQFF. The CDR3 DNA reads as TGTGCCAGCAGCGTGGGACTACCCCAATGGTCCTACAATGAGCAGTTCTTC. The whole variable domain, remainder taken from reference TRBV9 and TRBJ2-1, is DSGVTQTPKHLITATGQRVTLRCSPRSGDLSVYWYQQSLDQGLQFLIQYYNGEERAKGNILERFSAQQFPDLHSELNLSSLELGDSALYFCASSVGLPQWSYNEQFFGPGTRLTVL.

This clone was counted once. This chain links TRBV2 with TRBJ1-1; no firm D call. This CDR3 is 11 amino acids long. Trimming cost V 8 bases and J 5 bases, with 9 bases left between them. From germline, CDR1 is SNHLY and CDR2 FYNNEI. CDR3 region: CASDKGTEAFF. DNA for the CDR3: TGTGCCAGCGACAAGGGAACTGAAGCTTTCTTT.

The chain joins TRBV28 to TRBJ2-2; D not resolved. The length of the CDR3 is 15 residues. The V and J ends lost 0 bases and 7 bases respectively, with 12 bases between them. Germline V gene lookup returns CDR1 MDHEN and CDR2 SYDVKM. The chain's CDR3 is CASSLWPSPDGELFF. In DNA form, the CDR3 reads TGTGCCAGCAGTTTATGGCCTTCCCCGGACGGGGAGCTGTTTTTT.

CDR3: CASSRDRGLLDTQYF. DNA of the CDR3: TGCGCCAGCAGTAGGGACAGGGGGTTATTAGATACGCAGTATTTT. This chain links TRBV10-1 with TRBJ2-3; 11 bases fit TRBD1. CDR3 length: 15 amino acids. V gave up 5 bases and J gave up 5 bases; unmatched junction bases: 6. The germline V gene has CDR1 WNHNN and CDR2 SYGVQD (reference sequence).

This clone was counted a single time. V usage is TRBV5-6 and J usage is TRBJ1-6; a possible D gene is TRBD1 (5 bases). CDR3 length equals 15 residues. The V and J ends lost 0 bases and 8 bases respectively, with 12 bases between them. Germline-derived CDR1 and CDR2 are SGHDT and YYEEEE. In DNA form, the CDR3 reads TGTGCCAGCAGCTTGGGCCCTGGGGGGGATTCACCCCTCCACTTT. The encoded protein is CASSLGPGGDSPLHF.

The chain couples TRBV7-6 to TRBJ1-1; D not resolved. Germline assignment: CDR1 SGHVS and CDR2 FNYEAQ. The V and J ends lost 3 bases and 8 bases respectively, with 13 bases between them. The CDR3 sequence is 13 residues long. The CDR3 coding sequence is TGTGCCAGCAGCTTTCGACAACAACAAGAAGCTTTCTTT. This sequence encodes CASSFRQQQEAFF.

This rearrangement joins TRBV6-5 to TRBJ1-2; D is unresolved. This CDR3 is built from 12 residues. V lost 6 bases and J lost 4, with 9 bases in between. CDR1 MNHEY and CDR2 SVGAGI come from the germline V gene. As DNA, the CDR3 is TGTGCCAGCAGACCGGAGAGCTATGGCTACACCTTC. It encodes CASRPESYGYTF.

A few counts support this clone. In DNA, the CDR3 is TGTGCCAGCAGCTCGATTAGCAATCAGCCCCAGCATTTT. As protein: CASSSISNQPQHF. The chain employs TRBV7-2 and TRBJ1-5; D call uncertain. Germline-derived CDR1 and CDR2 are SGHTA and FQGNSA. The V gene lost 4 bases and the J gene lost 0 bases, with 4 bases spanning the gap. The CDR3 has 13 amino acids. Full variable domain (outside the CDR3, taken from reference TRBV7-2 and TRBJ1-5): GAGVSQSPSNKVTEKGKDVELRCDPISGHTALYWYRQSLGQGLEFLIYFQGNSAPDKSGLPSDRFSAERTGGSVSTLTIQRTQQEDSAVYLCASSSISNQPQHFGDGTRLSIL.

The chain uses TRBV30 and TRBJ1-2; TRBD1 aligns across 8 bases. With 1 base clipped from V and 7 bases from J, the junction kept 8 bases outside the gene matches. CDR3 length: 14 residues. Germline values: CDR1 GTSNPN, CDR2 SVGIG (reference sequence). The CDR3 nucleotides read TGTGCCTGGAGTGGGGACAGGAGACACGGTGGCTACACCTTC. Translating it yields CAWSGDRRHGGYTF.

This chain joins TRBV19 and TRBJ1-3; D might be TRBD1 (6 bases). Germline CDR1 LNHDA, CDR2 SQIVND (reference sequence). The CDR3 has 14 residues. Trimming shortened V by 9 bases and J by 2 bases, and 14 bases separated the two germline ends. The CDR3 region has the DNA TGTGCCAGCAGGGACACATTTCCTGGAAACACCATATATTTT. Protein: CASRDTFPGNTIYF.

In its sample, this clone was seen once. The chain has TRBV15 and TRBJ2-2, with D tentatively TRBD1 (5 bases). Trimming stripped 1 base from V and 4 bases from J, with 7 bases between. The CDR3 contains 14 residues. The germline CDR1 and CDR2 sequences are LNHNV and YYDKDF (reference sequence). The CDR3 is CATSRGGSTGELFF. CDR3 DNA sequence: TGTGCCACCAGCAGAGGGGGCTCCACCGGGGAGCTGTTTTTT. Looking up the rest from reference TRBV15 and TRBJ2-2 gives the full variable domain: DAMVIQNPRYQVTQFGKPVTLSCSQTLNHNVMYWYQQKSSQAPKLLFHYYDKDFNNEADTPDNFQSRRPNTSFCFLDIRSPGLGDTAMYLCATSRGGSTGELFFGEGSRLTVL.

V is TRBV15 and J is TRBJ1-1; D gene ambiguous. Germline CDR1 reads LNHNV; CDR2 reads YYDKDF (reference sequence). Trimming shortened V by 0 bases and J by 10 bases, and 18 bases separated the two germline ends. The CDR3 consists of 15 residues. CDR3 region: CATSRDQRTPLVAFF. The CDR3, as DNA: TGTGCCACCAGCAGAGACCAAAGGACCCCACTTGTAGCTTTCTTT.

This clone has only a few counts. The chain combines TRBV7-9 with TRBJ1-2, with D hard to call. This CDR3 contains 12 residues. Germline values: CDR1 SEHNR, CDR2 FQNEAQ (reference sequence). V lost 2 bases and J lost 2, with 3 bases in between. CDR3: CASSLRNYGYTF. CDR3 nucleotide sequence: TGTGCCAGCAGCTTACGGAACTATGGCTACACCTTC.

The rearrangement links TRBV5-1 to TRBJ2-2; TRBD2 matches 14 bases. The CDR3 has 19 amino acids. CDR1 and CDR2 from the germline V gene are SGHRS and YFSETQ. The V segment lost 2 bases and the J segment 0 bases; nucleotides outside the gene matches: 6. The chain's CDR3 is CASSFGLAGGFPNTGELFF. CDR3 nucleotide sequence: TGCGCCAGCAGCTTCGGACTAGCGGGGGGATTCCCGAACACCGGGGAGCTGTTTTTT.